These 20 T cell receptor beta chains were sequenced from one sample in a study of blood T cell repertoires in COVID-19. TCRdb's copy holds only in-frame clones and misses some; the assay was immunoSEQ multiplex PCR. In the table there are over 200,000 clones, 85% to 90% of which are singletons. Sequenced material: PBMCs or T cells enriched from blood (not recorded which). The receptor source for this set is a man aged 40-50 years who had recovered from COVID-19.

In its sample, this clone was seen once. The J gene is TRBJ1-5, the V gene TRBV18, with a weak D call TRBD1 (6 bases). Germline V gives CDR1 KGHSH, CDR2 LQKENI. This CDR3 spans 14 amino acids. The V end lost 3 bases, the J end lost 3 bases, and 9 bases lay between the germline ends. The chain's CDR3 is CASSPGQLNQPQHF. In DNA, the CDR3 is TGTGCCAGCTCACCCGGACAGCTCAATCAGCCCCAGCATTTT.

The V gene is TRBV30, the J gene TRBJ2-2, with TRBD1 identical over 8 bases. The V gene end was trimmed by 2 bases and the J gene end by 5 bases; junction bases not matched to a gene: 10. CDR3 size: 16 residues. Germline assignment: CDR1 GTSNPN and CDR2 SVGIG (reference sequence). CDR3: CAWSFGRGQGTGELFF. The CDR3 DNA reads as TGTGCCTGGAGTTTCGGCAGGGGGCAGGGGACCGGGGAGCTGTTTTTT. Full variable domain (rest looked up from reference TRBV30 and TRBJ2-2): SQTIHQWPATLVQPVGSPLSLECTVEGTSNPNLYWYRQAAGRGLQLLFYSVGIGQISSEVPQNLSASRPQDRQFILSSKKLLLSDSGFYLCAWSFGRGQGTGELFFGEGSRLTVL.

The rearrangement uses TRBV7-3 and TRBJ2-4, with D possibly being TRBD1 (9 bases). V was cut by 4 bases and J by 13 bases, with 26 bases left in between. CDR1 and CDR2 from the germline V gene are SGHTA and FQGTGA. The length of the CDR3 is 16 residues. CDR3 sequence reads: CASSSTGGAGGRSQYF. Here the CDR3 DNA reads TGTGCCAGCAGCTCTACAGGGGGCGCTGGCGGGAGGTCGCAGTACTTC.

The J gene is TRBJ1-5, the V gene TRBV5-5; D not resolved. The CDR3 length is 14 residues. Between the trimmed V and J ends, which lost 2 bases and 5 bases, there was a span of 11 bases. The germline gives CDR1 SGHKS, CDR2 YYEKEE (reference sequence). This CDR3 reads CASSFYSGDQPQHF. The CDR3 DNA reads TGTGCCAGCAGCTTTTATAGCGGGGATCAGCCCCAGCATTTT.

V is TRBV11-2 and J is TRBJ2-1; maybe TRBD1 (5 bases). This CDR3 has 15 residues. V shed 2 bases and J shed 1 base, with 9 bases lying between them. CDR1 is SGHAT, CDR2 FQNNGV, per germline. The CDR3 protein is CASSLQGGSYNEQFF. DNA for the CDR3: TGTGCCAGCAGCTTACAGGGTGGGTCCTACAATGAGCAGTTCTTC.

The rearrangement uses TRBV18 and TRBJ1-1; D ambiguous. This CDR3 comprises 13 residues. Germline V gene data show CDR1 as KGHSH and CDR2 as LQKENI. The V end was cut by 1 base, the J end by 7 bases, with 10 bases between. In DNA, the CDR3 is TGTGCCAGCTCACCACAGGGTGAGGGTGAAGCTTTCTTT. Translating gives CASSPQGEGEAFF.

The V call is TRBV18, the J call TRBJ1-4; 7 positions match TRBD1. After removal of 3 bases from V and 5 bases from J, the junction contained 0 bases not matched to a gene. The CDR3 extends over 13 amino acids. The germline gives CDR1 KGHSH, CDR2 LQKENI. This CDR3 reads CASSPGQNEKLFF. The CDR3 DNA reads TGTGCCAGCTCACCGGGACAGAATGAAAAACTGTTTTTT.

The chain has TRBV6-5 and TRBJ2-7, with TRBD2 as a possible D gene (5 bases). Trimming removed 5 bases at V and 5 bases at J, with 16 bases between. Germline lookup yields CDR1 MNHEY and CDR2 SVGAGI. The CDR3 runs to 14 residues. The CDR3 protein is CASSQTRTFHEQYF. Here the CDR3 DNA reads TGTGCCAGCAGTCAAACGAGGACTTTTCACGAGCAGTACTTC.

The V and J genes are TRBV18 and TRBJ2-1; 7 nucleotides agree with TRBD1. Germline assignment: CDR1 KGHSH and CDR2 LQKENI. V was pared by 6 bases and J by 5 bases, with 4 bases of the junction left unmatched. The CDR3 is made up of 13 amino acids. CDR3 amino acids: CASSWDRNNEQFF. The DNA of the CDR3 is TGTGCCAGCTCGTGGGACAGAAACAATGAGCAGTTCTTC. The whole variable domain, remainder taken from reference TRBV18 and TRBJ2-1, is NAGVMQNPRHLVRRRGQEARLRCSPMKGHSHVYWYRQLPEEGLKFMVYLQKENIIDESGMPKERFSAEFPKEGPSILRIQQVVRGDSAAYFCASSWDRNNEQFFGPGTRLTVL.

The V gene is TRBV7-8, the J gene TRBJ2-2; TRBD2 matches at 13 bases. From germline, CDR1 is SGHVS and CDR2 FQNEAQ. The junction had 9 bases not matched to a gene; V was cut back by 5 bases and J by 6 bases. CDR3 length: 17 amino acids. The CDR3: CASSRTSGGARSGELFF. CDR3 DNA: TGTGCCAGCAGCCGAACTAGCGGGGGGGCGAGGTCCGGGGAGCTGTTTTTT. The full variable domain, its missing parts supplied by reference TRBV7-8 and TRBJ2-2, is GAGVSQSPRYKVAKRGQDVALRCDPISGHVSLFWYQQALGQGPEFLTYFQNEAQLDKSGLPSDRFFAERPEGSVSTLKIQRTQQEDSAVYLCASSRTSGGARSGELFFGEGSRLTVL.

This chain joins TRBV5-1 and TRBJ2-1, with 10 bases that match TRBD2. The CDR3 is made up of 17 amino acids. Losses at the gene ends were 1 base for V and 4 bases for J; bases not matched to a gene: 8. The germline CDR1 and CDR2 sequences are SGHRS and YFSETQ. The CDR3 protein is CASSLRSGRANYNEQFF. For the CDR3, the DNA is TGCGCCAGCAGCTTGAGGAGCGGGAGGGCTAATTACAATGAGCAGTTCTTC.

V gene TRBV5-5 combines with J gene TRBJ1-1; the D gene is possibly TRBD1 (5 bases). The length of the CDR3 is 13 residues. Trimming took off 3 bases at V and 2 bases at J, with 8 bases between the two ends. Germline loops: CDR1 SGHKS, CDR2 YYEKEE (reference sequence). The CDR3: CASSSWTNTEAFF. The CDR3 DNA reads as TGTGCCAGCAGCTCCTGGACAAACACTGAAGCTTTCTTT.

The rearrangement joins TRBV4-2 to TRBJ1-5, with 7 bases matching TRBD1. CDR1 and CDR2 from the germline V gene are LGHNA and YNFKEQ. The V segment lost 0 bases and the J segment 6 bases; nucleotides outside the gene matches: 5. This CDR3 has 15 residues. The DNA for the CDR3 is TGTGCCAGCAGCCAAGATGGGAAGGGGGCTCAGCCCCAGCATTTT. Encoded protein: CASSQDGKGAQPQHF.

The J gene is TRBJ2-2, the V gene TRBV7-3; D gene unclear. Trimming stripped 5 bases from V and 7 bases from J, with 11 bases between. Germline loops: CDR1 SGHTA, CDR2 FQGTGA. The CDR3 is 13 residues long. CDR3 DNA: TGTGCCAGCAGCCCCTGGTTTAGCGGGGAGCTGTTTTTT. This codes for CASSPWFSGELFF.

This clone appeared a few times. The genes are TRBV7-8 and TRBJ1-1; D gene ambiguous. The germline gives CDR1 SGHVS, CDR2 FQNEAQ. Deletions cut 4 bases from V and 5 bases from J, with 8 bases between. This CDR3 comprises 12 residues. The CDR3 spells CASSSRVTEAFF. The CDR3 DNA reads TGTGCCAGCAGCTCCCGGGTTACTGAAGCTTTCTTT.

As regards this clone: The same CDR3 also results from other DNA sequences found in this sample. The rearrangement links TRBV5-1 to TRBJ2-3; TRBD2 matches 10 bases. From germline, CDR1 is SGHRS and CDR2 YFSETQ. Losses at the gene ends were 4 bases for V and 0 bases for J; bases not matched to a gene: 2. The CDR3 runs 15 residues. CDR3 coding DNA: TGCGCCAGCAGCCTACTAGCGGGAAGCACAGATACGCAGTATTTT. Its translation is CASSLLAGSTDTQYF.

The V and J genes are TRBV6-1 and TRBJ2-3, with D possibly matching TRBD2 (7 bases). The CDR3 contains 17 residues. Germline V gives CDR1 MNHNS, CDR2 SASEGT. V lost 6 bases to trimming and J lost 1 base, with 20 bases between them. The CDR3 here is CASSEFGGGTGTDTQYF. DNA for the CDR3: TGTGCCAGCAGCGAATTTGGGGGGGGCACTGGCACAGATACGCAGTATTTT.

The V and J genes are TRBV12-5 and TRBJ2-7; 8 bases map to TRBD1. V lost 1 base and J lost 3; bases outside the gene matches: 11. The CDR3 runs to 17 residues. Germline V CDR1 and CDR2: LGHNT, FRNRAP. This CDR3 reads CASGLARGGQEYYEQYF. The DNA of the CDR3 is TGTGCTAGTGGTTTGGCCCGAGGGGGACAGGAGTACTACGAGCAGTACTTC. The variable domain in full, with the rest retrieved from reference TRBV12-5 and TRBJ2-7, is DARVTQTPRHKVTEMGQEVTMRCQPILGHNTVFWYRQTMMQGLELLAYFRNRAPLDDSGMPKDRFSAEMPDATLATLKIQPSEPRDSAVYFCASGLARGGQEYYEQYFGPGTRLTVT.

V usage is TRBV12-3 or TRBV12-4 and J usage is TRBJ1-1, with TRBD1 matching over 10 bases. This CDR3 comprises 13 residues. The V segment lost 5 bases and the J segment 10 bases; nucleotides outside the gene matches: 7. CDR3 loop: CASSQGQGLGAFF. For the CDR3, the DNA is TGTGCCAGCAGTCAGGGACAGGGGCTTGGAGCTTTCTTT.

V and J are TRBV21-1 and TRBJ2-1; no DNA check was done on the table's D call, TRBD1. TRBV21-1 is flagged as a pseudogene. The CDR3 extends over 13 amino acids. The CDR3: CARGTGGLYEQFF. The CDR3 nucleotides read TGTGCCAGGGGGACAGGGGGCTTGTATGAGCAGTTCTTC.